This T cell receptor beta chain was observed in a study of cytomegalovirus exposure and HLA in healthy donors. It was with 60 Vbeta and 13 Jbeta primers that the PCR ran. Assay: immunoSEQ multiplex PCR; the TCRdb copy retains only in-frame clones and omits some. The top ten hold 4.1% of the sample, which has 100,000 to 150,000 clones, more than 60% seen once. To note about this clone: Its antigen is still unknown.

General study results and limits: A later analysis showed TCR association rates differing by HLA locus, peaking at DRB1 and lowest at HLA-C. A later analysis found that most CMV-associated TCR beta chains appeared HLA-restricted.

The CDR3 is made up of 15 amino acids. The V gene's germline CDR1 is SEHNR and CDR2 FQNEAQ (reference sequence). Unmatched junction bases numbered 6, after V lost 6 bases and J lost 0 bases. Sequenced input: PBMCs. The chain is built from TRBV7-9 and TRBJ2-3, with TRBD2 matching over 7 bases. This receptor was obtained from a woman in her thirties or forties in good health and CMV-seronegative. The CDR3 region is CASRSGGYSTDTQYF. CDR3 in DNA: TGTGCCAGCAGATCGGGGGGATATAGCACAGATACGCAGTATTTT.